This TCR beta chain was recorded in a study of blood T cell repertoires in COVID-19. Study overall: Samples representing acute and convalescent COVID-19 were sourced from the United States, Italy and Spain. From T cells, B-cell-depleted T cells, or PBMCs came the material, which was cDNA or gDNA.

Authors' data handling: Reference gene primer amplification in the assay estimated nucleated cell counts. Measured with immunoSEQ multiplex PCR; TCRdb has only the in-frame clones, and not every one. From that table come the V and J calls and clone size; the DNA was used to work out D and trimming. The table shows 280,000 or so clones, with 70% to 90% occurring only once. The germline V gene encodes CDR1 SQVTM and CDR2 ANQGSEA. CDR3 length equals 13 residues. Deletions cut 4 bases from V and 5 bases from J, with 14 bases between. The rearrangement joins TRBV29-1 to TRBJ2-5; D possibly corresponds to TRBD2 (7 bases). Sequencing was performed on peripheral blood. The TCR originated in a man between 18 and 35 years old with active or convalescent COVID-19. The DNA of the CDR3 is TGCAGCGTTGCGAGGGGGGGCGGGGAGACCCAGTACTTC. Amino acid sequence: CSVARGGGETQYF.